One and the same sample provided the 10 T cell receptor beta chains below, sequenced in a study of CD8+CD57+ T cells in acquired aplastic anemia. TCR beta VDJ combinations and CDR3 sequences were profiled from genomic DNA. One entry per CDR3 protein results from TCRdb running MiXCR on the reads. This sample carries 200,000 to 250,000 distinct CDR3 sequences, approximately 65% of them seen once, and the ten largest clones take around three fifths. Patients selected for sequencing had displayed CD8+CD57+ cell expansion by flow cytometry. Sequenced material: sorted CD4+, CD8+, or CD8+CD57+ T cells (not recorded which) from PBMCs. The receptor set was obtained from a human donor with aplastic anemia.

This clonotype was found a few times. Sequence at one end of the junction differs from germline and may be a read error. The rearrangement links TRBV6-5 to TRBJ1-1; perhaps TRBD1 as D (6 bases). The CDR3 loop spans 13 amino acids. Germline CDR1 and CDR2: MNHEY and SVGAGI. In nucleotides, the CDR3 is TGTGCCATCAGTACAGGGCTGAACACTGAAGCTTTCTTT. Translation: CAISTGLNTEAFF.

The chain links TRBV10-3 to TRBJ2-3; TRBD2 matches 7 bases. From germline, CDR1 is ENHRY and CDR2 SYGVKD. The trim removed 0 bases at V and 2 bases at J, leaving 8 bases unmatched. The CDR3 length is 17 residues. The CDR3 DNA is TGTGCCATCAGTGAGTCACCAGCGGGGCCAGACACAGATACGCAGTATTTT. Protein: CAISESPAGPDTDTQYF.

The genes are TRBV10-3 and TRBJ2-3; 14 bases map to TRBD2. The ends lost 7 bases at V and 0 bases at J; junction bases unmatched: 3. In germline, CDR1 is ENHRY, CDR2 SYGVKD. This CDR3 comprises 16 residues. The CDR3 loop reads CAITGLAGVSTDTQYF. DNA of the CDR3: TGTGCCATCACGGGACTAGCGGGGGTTAGCACAGATACGCAGTATTTT.

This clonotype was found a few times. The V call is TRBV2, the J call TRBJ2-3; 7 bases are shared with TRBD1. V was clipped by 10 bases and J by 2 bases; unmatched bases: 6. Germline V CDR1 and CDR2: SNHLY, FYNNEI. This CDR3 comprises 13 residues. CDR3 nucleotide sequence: TGTGCCAACCAGGACAGGTCCACAGATACGCAGTATTTT. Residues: CANQDRSTDTQYF.

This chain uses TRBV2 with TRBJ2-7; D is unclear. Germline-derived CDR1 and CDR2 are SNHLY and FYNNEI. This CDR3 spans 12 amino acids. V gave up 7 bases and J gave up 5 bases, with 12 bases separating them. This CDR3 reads CASKSPGNEQYF. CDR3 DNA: TGTGCCAGCAAGAGCCCGGGTAACGAGCAGTACTTC.

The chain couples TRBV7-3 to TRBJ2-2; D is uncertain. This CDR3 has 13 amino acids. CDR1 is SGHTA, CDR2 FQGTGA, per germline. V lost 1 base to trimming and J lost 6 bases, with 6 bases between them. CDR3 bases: TGTGCCAGCAGCTTAATGGGTGCCGGGGAGCTGTTTTTT. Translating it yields CASSLMGAGELFF.

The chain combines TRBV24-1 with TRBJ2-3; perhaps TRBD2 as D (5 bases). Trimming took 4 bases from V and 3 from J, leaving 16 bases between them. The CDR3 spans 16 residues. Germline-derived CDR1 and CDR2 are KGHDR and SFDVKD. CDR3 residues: CATSELGAQATDTQYF. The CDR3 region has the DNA TGTGCCACCAGTGAACTGGGAGCCCAAGCTACAGATACGCAGTATTTT.

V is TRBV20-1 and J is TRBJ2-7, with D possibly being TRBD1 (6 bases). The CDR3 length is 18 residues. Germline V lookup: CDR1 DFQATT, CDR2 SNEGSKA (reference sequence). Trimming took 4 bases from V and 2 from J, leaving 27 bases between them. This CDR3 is CSATRDSPWGHPTYEQYF. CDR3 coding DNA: TGCAGTGCTACACGAGACTCGCCGTGGGGGCACCCCACCTACGAGCAGTACTTC.

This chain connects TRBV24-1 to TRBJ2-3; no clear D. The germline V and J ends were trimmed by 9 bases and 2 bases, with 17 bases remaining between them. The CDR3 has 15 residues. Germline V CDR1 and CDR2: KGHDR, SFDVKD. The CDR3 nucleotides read TGTGCCACCTCTGCTACGGTAAGCCCCACAGATACGCAGTATTTT. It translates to CATSATVSPTDTQYF.

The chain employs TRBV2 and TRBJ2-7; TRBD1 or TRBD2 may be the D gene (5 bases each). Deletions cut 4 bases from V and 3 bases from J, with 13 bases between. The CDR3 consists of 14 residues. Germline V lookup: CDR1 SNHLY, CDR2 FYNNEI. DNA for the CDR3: TGTGCCAGCAGTGGAGGGACCGGTAACTACGAGCAGTACTTC. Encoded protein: CASSGGTGNYEQYF.